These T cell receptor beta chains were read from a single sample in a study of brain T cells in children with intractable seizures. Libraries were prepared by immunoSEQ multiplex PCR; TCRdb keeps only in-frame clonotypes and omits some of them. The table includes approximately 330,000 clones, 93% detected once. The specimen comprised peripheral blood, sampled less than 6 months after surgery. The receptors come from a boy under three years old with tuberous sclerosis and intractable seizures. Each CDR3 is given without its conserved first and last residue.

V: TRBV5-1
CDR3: ASSLVGLRDDYT

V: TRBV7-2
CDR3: ASSLSWGRYYEQY

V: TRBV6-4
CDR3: ASSERGEPQETQY

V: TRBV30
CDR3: AWNPDRDLGYT

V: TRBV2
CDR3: ASSGLDRDSEQY

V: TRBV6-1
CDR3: ASSTSGSHTEAF

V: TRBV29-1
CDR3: SAYLLTLPTAVGYT

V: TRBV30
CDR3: ALPQGDNYGYT

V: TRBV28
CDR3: ASSYRESNTEAF

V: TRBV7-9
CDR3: ASSLEIKGSGNTIY

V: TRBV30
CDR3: AWSKFSPYTGELF

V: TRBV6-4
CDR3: ASSAVDSPSGPYGYT

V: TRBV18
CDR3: ASSLTSGRELF

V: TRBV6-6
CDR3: ASSTGTLNQPQH

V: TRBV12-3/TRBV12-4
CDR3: ASRGQMNQPQH

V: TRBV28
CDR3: ASSFSRKYPSSYEQY

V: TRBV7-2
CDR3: ASSLDLGSSYNEQF

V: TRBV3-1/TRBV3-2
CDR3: ASSQELENTGELF

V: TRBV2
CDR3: ASRGQGASVYNSPLH

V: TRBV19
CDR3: ASSIGSDRALGYT

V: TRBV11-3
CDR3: ASSSIDRVDYEQY

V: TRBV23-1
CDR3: ASSHPRDRGHEQY

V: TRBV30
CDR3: AWSENGYTEAF

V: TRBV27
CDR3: ASSATRREQF

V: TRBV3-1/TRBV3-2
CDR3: ASSQDGRGVSPLH

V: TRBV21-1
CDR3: ASSKNAARTIGTEAF

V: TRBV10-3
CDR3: AISDPGGPQETQY

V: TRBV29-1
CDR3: SVVASGRTYEQY

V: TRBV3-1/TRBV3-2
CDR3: ASRPTGRYGYT

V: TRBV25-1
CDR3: ASSEEGGLYNEQF